The 5 T cell receptor beta chains given below trace back to one sample, sequenced in a study of post-analysis software for immune sequencing data. Which antigens these TCRs recognize remains unknown. Study-level findings and limits: TRBV segments more frequent in patients than in controls numbered five and included TRBV5-6, TRBV5-1 and TRBV20-1.

Prepared libraries of TCR beta cDNA carried unique molecular identifiers. TCRdb analysed the PCR reads with MiXCR anew, one entry per CDR3 protein. The data contain just over 250,000 distinct CDR3 sequences, less than 40% of them singletons. What was sequenced was blood. Receptors originate from a girl between 10 and 17 years old with multiple sclerosis.

The chain couples TRBV5-1 to TRBJ1-1; 8 bases fit TRBD1. Trimming cost V 4 bases and J 1 base; bases outside gene matches: 6. The CDR3 sequence is 15 residues long. In germline, CDR1 is SGHRS, CDR2 YFSETQ. The DNA for the CDR3 is TGCGCCAGCAGCGAGGACAGGGCAGAGAACACTGAAGCTTTCTTT. Protein product: CASSEDRAENTEAFF.

The rearrangement uses TRBV20-1 and TRBJ2-7; 9 bases align to TRBD1. Looked up from germline, CDR1 is DFQATT and CDR2 is SNEGSKA (reference sequence). The trim removed 5 bases at V and 6 bases at J, leaving 8 bases unmatched. This CDR3 is built from 13 residues. The CDR3: CSAGDREDLEQYF. The DNA of the CDR3 is TGCAGTGCTGGGGACAGGGAGGATCTCGAGCAGTACTTC.

This clonotype was observed a handful of times. The chain has TRBV7-9 and TRBJ2-1, with 10 bases lining up with TRBD2. From germline, CDR1 is SEHNR and CDR2 FQNEAQ (reference sequence). The V segment lost 9 bases and the J segment 8 bases; nucleotides outside the gene matches: 13. The CDR3 is 15 amino acids. CDR3 DNA: TGTGCCAGTAGCATGGGAGCGGGAGGGTTCGATGAGCAGTTCTTC. This translates into CASSMGAGGFDEQFF.

The chain is built from TRBV5-6 and TRBJ2-1; D remains unclear. Germline lookup yields CDR1 SGHDT and CDR2 YYEEEE. Trimming left V 3 bases short and J 1 base short, with 8 bases between. The length of the CDR3 is 14 residues. The DNA for the CDR3 is TGTGCCAGCAGCTCTCGAAGATCCTACAATGAGCAGTTCTTC. Translation: CASSSRRSYNEQFF.

The chain is built from TRBV20-1 and TRBJ2-5, with TRBD2 as a possible D gene (5 bases). Germline V gives CDR1 DFQATT, CDR2 SNEGSKA (reference sequence). The V gene lost 0 bases and the J gene lost 5 bases, with 13 bases spanning the gap. The CDR3 runs 14 residues. In DNA form, the CDR3 reads TGCAGTGCTAGAGATCTGGACTCCGCCGAGACCCAGTACTTC. Residues: CSARDLDSAETQYF.